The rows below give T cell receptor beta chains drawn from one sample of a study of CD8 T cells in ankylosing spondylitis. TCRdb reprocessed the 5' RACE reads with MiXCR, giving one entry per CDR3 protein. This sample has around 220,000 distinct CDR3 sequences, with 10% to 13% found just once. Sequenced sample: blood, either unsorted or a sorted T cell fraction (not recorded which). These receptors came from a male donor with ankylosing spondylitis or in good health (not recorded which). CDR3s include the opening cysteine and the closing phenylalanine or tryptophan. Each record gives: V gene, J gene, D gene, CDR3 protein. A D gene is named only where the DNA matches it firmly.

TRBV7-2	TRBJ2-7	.	CASSLSDSPVASYEQYF
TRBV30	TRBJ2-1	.	CAWSLTRGVYNEQFF
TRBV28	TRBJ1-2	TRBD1	CASRAGQAMDGYTF
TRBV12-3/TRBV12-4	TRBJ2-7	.	CASSPRDGTYEQYF
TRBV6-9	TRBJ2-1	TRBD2	CASSYSGIAGAIYNEQFF
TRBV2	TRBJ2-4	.	CASMKEGVSNIQYF
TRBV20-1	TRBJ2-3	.	CSARVQVIDTQYF
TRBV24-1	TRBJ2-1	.	CATSAWNPGDEQFF
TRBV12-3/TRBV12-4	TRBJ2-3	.	CASSARDDPIGTDTQYF
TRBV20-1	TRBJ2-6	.	CSALEGGAGANVLTF
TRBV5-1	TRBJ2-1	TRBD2	CASSKLSGASYNEQFF
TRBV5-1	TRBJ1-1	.	CASSSGNTEAFF
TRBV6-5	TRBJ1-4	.	CASSSQFRTAEKLFF
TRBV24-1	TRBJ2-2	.	CATSDATQNTGELFF
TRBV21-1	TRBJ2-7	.	CASSKERGVGDEQYF
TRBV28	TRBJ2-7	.	CASSLPGHYIRNEQYF
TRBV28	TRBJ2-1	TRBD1	CASSSDRWFF
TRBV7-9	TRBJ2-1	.	CASSRARAEQFF
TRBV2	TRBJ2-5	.	CASSEVGDEEETQYF
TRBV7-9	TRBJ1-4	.	CASRASEGEKLFF
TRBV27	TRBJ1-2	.	CASSLQRGGGYTF
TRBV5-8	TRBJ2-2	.	CASSLHDGELFF